Each of the 5 T cell receptor beta chains below was sequenced from the same sample in a study of blood T cells in healthy people across ages. A sample-barcoded 5' primer and a J-beta primer mix were used in a second PCR of roughly 7 to 11 cycles. In TCRdb, the 5' RACE reads were re-called with MiXCR into one record per CDR3 protein. Here the sample spans 1.4 million to 1.5 million distinct CDR3 sequences, 42% being singletons. The sample consisted of blood. The receptors stem from a woman aged 18-29 years in good health.

The chain links TRBV2 to TRBJ2-7; weak D call: TRBD1 (5 bases). Between the trimmed V and J ends, which lost 10 bases and 1 base, there was a span of 8 bases. This CDR3 contains 11 residues. Germline V gene lookup returns CDR1 SNHLY and CDR2 FYNNEI. The CDR3 loop reads CANQGSYEQYF. The CDR3 nucleotides read TGTGCCAACCAGGGTTCCTACGAGCAGTACTTC.

This clonotype was counted between two and nine times. The chain links TRBV11-2 to TRBJ1-5; D is uncertain. The germline V and J ends were trimmed by 7 bases and 1 base, with 8 bases remaining between them. This CDR3 is 13 amino acids long. Per the germline V gene, CDR1 is SGHAT and CDR2 is FQNNGV. The CDR3 is CASTLGSNQPQHF. The CDR3 bases are TGTGCCAGCACCCTGGGGAGCAATCAGCCCCAGCATTTT. Using reference TRBV11-2 and TRBJ1-5 for the parts outside the CDR3, the full variable domain is EAGVAQSPRYKIIEKRQSVAFWCNPISGHATLYWYQQILGQGPKLLIQFQNNGVVDDSQLPKDRFSAERLKGVDSTLKIQPAKLEDSAVYLCASTLGSNQPQHFGDGTRLSIL.

This clonotype has just a few counts. CDR3 loop: CASSDAAGNTDTQYF. The CDR3, as DNA: TGTGCCAGCAGTGACGCGGCAGGGAACACAGATACGCAGTATTTT. The rearrangement joins TRBV6-4 to TRBJ2-3, with TRBD1 as a possible D gene (5 bases). Germline loops: CDR1 MRHNA, CDR2 SNTAGT. The CDR3 is 15 amino acids. V was pared by 2 bases and J by 2 bases, with 11 bases between.

V is TRBV6-1 and J is TRBJ2-4; 10 bases fit TRBD1. The last part of the DNA fits TRBJ2-7 better; the J call may be wrong. CDR3 length: 14 amino acids. CDR1 is MNHNS, CDR2 SASEGT, per germline. In DNA form, the CDR3 reads TGTGCCAGCATTAAGGGACAGGGGACAAACGAGCAGTACTTC. Residues: CASIKGQGTNEQYF.

There are a few counts of this clonotype. The CDR3 reads CASGAPGLSYF. CDR3 DNA sequence: TGTGCCAGCGGAGCGCCGGGACTGTCGTACTTC. V is TRBV28 and J is TRBJ2-7, with TRBD2 as a possible D gene (6 bases). The CDR3 spans 11 residues. Trimming took off 8 bases at V and 12 bases at J, with 17 bases between the two ends. Germline lookup yields CDR1 MDHEN and CDR2 SYDVKM.